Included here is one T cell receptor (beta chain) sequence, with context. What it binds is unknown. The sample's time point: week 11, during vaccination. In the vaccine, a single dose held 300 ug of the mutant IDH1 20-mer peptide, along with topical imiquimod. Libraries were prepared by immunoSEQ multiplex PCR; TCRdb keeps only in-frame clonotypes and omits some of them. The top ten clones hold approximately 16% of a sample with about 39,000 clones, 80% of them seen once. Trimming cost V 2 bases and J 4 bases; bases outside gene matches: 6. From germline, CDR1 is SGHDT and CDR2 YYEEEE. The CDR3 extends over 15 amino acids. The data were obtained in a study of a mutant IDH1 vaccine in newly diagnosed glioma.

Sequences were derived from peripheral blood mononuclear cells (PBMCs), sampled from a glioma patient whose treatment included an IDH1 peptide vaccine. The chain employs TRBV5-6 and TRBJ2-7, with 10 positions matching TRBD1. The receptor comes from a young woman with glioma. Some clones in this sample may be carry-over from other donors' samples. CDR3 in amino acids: CASSLWDRGTYEQYF. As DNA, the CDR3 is TGTGCCAGCAGCTTATGGGACAGGGGAACATACGAGCAGTACTTC.